This entry features one TCR beta chain sequence. Its matching antigen is unknown. Using three donor pairs, the authors sequenced unstimulated naive, memory, effector memory and TEMRA subsets. Germline lookup yields CDR1 MNHEY and CDR2 SMNVEV (reference sequence). V was cut by 4 bases and J by 6 bases, with 8 bases left in between. This CDR3 region has 12 residues. The data were taken from a study of siplizumab effects on memory and regulatory T cells. Study conclusions and caveats: The drug siplizumab significantly decreased the alloreactive sequences that could be traced to unstimulated CD4+ memory cells. The diversity of naive T cells seemed greater than that of memory cells, and their alloresponse contribution seemed major.

Per individual sample, approximately 100,000 TCR templates were assayed. Using immunoSEQ multiplex PCR, the repertoire was profiled, and TCRdb retains in-frame clones only, with some absent. The sample has over 85,000 clones; around 97% are singletons. This TCR was sampled from a human donor in good health. The chain couples TRBV27 to TRBJ2-3; D is unresolved. The specimen sequenced was naive CD4+ T cells sorted from blood. This CDR3 is CASSSLGDTQYF. The CDR3 DNA reads TGTGCCAGCAGTTCCCTTGGGGATACGCAGTATTTT.